This T cell receptor beta chain was profiled in a study of cytomegalovirus exposure and HLA in healthy donors. Germline values: CDR1 SGHRS, CDR2 YFSETQ. The CDR3 has 16 residues. V was clipped by 5 bases and J by 2 bases; unmatched bases: 7. The study's findings and limits: Among TCR beta chains, those listed as cytomegalovirus-associated numbered approximately 150.

A remark on this clone: The antigen is unknown.

The validation cohort, a group of 90 to 150 subjects, included the donors and was separate from the approximately 700-subject first cohort. Sequencing was performed with immunoSEQ multiplex PCR; in TCRdb, only in-frame clones are kept and a portion is missing. The sample holds 150,000 to 160,000 clones, 86% seen once. This TCR derives from a young man in good health and CMV-seropositive. The sequenced material came from PBMCs. The V and J genes are TRBV5-1 and TRBJ2-3; 11 nucleotides align to TRBD2. The DNA for the CDR3 is TGCGCCAGCAGAATCGCGACTAGCGGGATCACAGATACGCAGTATTTT. Its protein product is CASRIATSGITDTQYF.